This T cell receptor (beta chain) derives from a study of cytomegalovirus exposure and HLA in healthy donors. On this clone: Antigen unknown.

Study-level findings and limits: TRBV6-2, TRBV6-3 and some other V segments were excluded as indistinguishable. Earlier results showed most TCR beta V segments being productive about 87% or about 30% of the time.

With 60 Vbeta and 13 Jbeta primers, the PCR was carried out. Profiled with immunoSEQ multiplex PCR; TCRdb holds only in-frame clones, not every one. Of 130,000 to 150,000 clones in the sample, over 80% are singletons; the top ten hold roughly 2.9%. From germline, CDR1 is MNHNS and CDR2 SASEGT. The CDR3 loop spans 14 amino acids. V was cut by 10 bases and J by 0 bases, with 13 bases left in between. The V gene is TRBV6-1, the J gene TRBJ1-5; weak D call: TRBD1 (5 bases). Specimen: PBMCs. The sequence derives from a woman aged 25-40 years in good health and CMV-seronegative. The CDR3: CATLTANSNQPQHF. CDR3 bases: TGTGCCACCCTGACAGCGAATAGCAATCAGCCCCAGCATTTT.